This T cell receptor (beta chain) originates from a study of blood T cell repertoires in COVID-19 (dated by TCRdb to the early 2020s). Describing the broader study: The collaborator samples originated in the United States, Italy and Spain and spanned the acute and convalescent phases of COVID-19. The material from the prospective study consisted of cDNA or gDNA derived from T cells, B-cell-depleted T cells, or PBMCs. Deeply sampled blood TCRbeta repertoires from subjects exposed to, actively infected with, or recovered from COVID-19 were included in the dataset. A freely available public database, intended as a resource for researchers studying the immune response to SARS-CoV-2, is where the repertoires were released. The samples were drawn from the first 160 participants of the ongoing ImmuneRACE study and from 1,200 or so subjects provided by 6 global collaborators. A de-identified subject ID, COVID-19 status, age in years and sex were almost always included in the sample metadata. Where available, HLA class I and class II types were taken from metadata supplied by the sample provider and were not determined by assay-based typing.

TCRbeta CDR3 regions were amplified from genomic DNA by means of the immunoSEQ Assay, a bias-controlled multiplex PCR. The study's own analysis went as follows. The number of nucleated cells in each sample was estimated from the amplification of reference gene primers within the assay. To quantify the absolute abundance of each unique TCRbeta CDR3 rearrangement, sequence reads were collapsed and filtered. For each sample, productive Simpson clonality was calculated by taking the square root of Simpson's diversity index across productive rearrangements. The table was pulled from immuneACCESS by TCRdb, which kept in-frame rearrangements only. Such tables lose some clones; where checked, under half of the loss comes from unresolved V genes, and the rest has no known cause. V, J and clone size were drawn from that table, and D and trimming were deduced from the DNA. The sample profile shows 250,000 to 300,000 clones; around 88% of them were found once. Together, the top ten hold about 12% of the sample.

Remarks on this clone: Its antigen remains unidentified. Per-nucleotide qualities are absent, and no much larger clonotype sits a single base away.

In Seattle, one collaborating source enrolled patients while the infection was active and tracked those patients longitudinally over the course of disease. Whole blood was collected in K2EDTA tubes by collaborating institutions according to the institutions' own protocols. For TCRbeta analysis, collaborators shipped samples in one of three forms: frozen whole blood, isolated PBMCs, or DNA extracted from either of those sample types. Overall study outcomes, separate from this receptor: Clinical and demographic metadata were provided uncurated, with the amount varying by source and participant.

The CDR3 holds 15 amino acids from the cysteine to the phenylalanine. Just the 45-base CDR3 DNA is kept, in frame starting at base 1. Trimmed from V: 5 bases; trimmed from J: 2 bases; junction bases lacking a gene match: 5. Taken from the germline V gene, the CDR1 and CDR2 loops are SGHTA and FQGTGA. The rearrangement combines TRBV7-3 with TRBJ2-1, and TRBD2 matches 8 of the central bases. The sequence came from a woman between 65 and 79 years old with COVID-19, enrolled during active disease. Sequenced material: peripheral blood. This receptor has the CDR3 CASSHGGAPYNEQFF. The DNA sequence reads TGTGCCAGCAGCCACGGGGGGGCCCCCTACAATGAGCAGTTCTTC.